Each of the 17 T cell receptor beta chains below was sequenced from the same sample in a study of CD8+CD57+ T cells in acquired aplastic anemia. Previously, flow cytometry had revealed CD8+CD57+ cell expansion in the patients chosen for sequencing. The use of genomic DNA as template underpinned the TCR beta VDJ and CDR3 profiling. Each CDR3 protein is one row after TCRdb ran MiXCR on the reads. The data contain 170,000 or so distinct CDR3 sequences, less than 65% of them seen just once; the ten biggest clones take up about 42%. The sequenced material came from sorted CD4+, CD8+, or CD8+CD57+ T cells (not recorded which) from PBMCs. These receptors all stem from a human donor with aplastic anemia.

The chain has TRBV2 and TRBJ2-7; 10 bases agree with TRBD1. This CDR3 spans 16 amino acids. In germline, CDR1 is SNHLY, CDR2 FYNNEI. Trimming cost V 4 bases and J 9 bases; bases outside gene matches: 15. CDR3 sequence: CASSARDGTGDVGQYF. The CDR3 coding sequence is TGTGCCAGCAGTGCTAGGGACGGGACAGGGGATGTCGGGCAGTACTTC.

For this clonotype: Given the absence of the conserved phenylalanine or tryptophan at the CDR3 end, a read error is likely. Because the CDR3's place on the DNA is in doubt, the DNA is left out and the CDR3 is given as listed by TCRdb. J is TRBJ1-1 and V is TRBV4-2. The CDR3 extends over 8 residues, inclusive of both ends. The V gene's germline CDR1 is LGHNA and CDR2 YNFKEQ. The CDR3 sequence is CASSQEFS.

This clonotype has ten or more counts. In DNA, the CDR3 is TGCGCCACCGAGAAGGGGGTACAGGGATTGGGCTATGGCTACACCTTC. It codes for CATEKGVQGLGYGYTF. The V call is TRBV10-2, the J call TRBJ1-2; TRBD1 is a possible D gene (6 bases). The germline gives CDR1 WSHSY, CDR2 SAAADI. Trimming stripped 10 bases from V and 4 bases from J, with 25 bases between. This CDR3 spans 16 amino acids.

This clonotype was seen repeatedly, ten times or more. The rearrangement uses TRBV6-1 and TRBJ2-7; D might be TRBD1 (5 bases). The CDR3 has 14 residues. V was clipped by 5 bases and J by 2 bases, with 13 bases between them. CDR1 and CDR2 (germline): MNHNS, SASEGT. CDR3 sequence (DNA): TGTGCCAGCAGTCGCGCGCAGGGTCCCTACGAGCAGTACTTC. Its protein is CASSRAQGPYEQYF.

This rearrangement joins TRBV29-1 to TRBJ2-3; perhaps TRBD1 as D (6 bases). The CDR3 length is 14 residues. Trimming removed 7 bases at V and 3 bases at J, with 17 bases between. Germline V gene lookup returns CDR1 SQVTM and CDR2 ANQGSEA. CDR3 in amino acids: CSAHLNRDTDTQYF. The CDR3 nucleotides are TGCAGCGCACACTTAAACAGGGATACAGATACGCAGTATTTT.

In its sample, this clonotype was seen once. V gene TRBV9 combines with J gene TRBJ2-1; 10 bases align to TRBD2. This CDR3 comprises 16 residues. V was pared by 2 bases and J by 4 bases, with 6 bases of the junction left unmatched. Germline CDR1 SGDLS, CDR2 YYNGEE. The CDR3 nucleotides read TGTGCCAGCAGCGTGATAGCGGGAGGTACTTACAATGAGCAGTTCTTC. Its protein product is CASSVIAGGTYNEQFF. The full variable domain, completed using reference TRBV9 and TRBJ2-1, is DSGVTQTPKHLITATGQRVTLRCSPRSGDLSVYWYQQSLDQGLQFLIQYYNGEERAKGNILERFSAQQFPDLHSELNLSSLELGDSALYFCASSVIAGGTYNEQFFGPGTRLTVL.

The chain recombines TRBV20-1 with TRBJ2-3; 10 bases are a match to TRBD2. The CDR3 has 16 residues. CDR1 is DFQATT, CDR2 SNEGSKA, per germline (reference sequence). As DNA, the CDR3 is TGCACTCCCGGCCAGCGGGGGGGCTGGGGCACAGATACGCAGTATTTT. It codes for CTPGQRGGWGTDTQYF.

This chain joins TRBV7-2 and TRBJ2-3; 9 bases align to TRBD1. Per the germline V gene, CDR1 is SGHTA and CDR2 is FQGNSA. The CDR3 has 14 residues. V shed 3 bases, J shed 5 bases, and the junction held 3 bases outside the gene matches. For the CDR3, the DNA is TGTGCCAGCAGCTTGACAGGGGGGGTAGATACGCAGTATTTT. Its protein is CASSLTGGVDTQYF.

The chain links TRBV3-1 to TRBJ1-2; 7 bases are a match to TRBD1. CDR3 length: 15 residues. Germline loops: CDR1 LGHDT, CDR2 YNNKEL (reference sequence). V shed 1 base and J 4 bases; nucleotides not matched to a gene: 6. Here the CDR3 reads CASSQGTGAAYGYTF. The DNA for the CDR3 is TGTGCCAGCAGCCAAGGTACAGGGGCGGCCTATGGCTACACCTTC. Full variable domain (missing parts from reference TRBV3-1 and TRBJ1-2): DTAVSQTPKYLVTQMGNDKSIKCEQNLGHDTMYWYKQDSKKFLKIMFSYNNKELIINETVPNRFSPKSPDKAHLNLHINSLELGDSAVYFCASSQGTGAAYGYTFGSGTRLTVV.

V is TRBV24-1 and J is TRBJ2-1; 12 positions match TRBD2. Germline V gene sequence: CDR1 KGHDR, CDR2 SFDVKD. The CDR3 contains 17 residues. The trim removed 4 bases at V and 7 bases at J, leaving 10 bases unmatched. CDR3 in amino acids: CATSDSRLAGVKNEQFF. Written as DNA, the CDR3 is TGTGCCACCAGTGACTCCAGACTAGCGGGGGTAAAGAATGAGCAGTTCTTC.

This chain connects TRBV20-1 to TRBJ1-2; D is perhaps TRBD1 (6 bases). Germline values: CDR1 DFQATT, CDR2 SNEGSKA (reference sequence). The length of the CDR3 is 13 residues. Trimming cost V 3 bases and J 8 bases, with 16 bases left between them. The CDR3 DNA is TGCAGTGCTAGTCCGGGGGCCAGACCCGGCTACACCTTC. It translates to CSASPGARPGYTF.

The chain uses TRBV20-1 and TRBJ2-5, with D hard to call. The ends were cut back, 6 bases at V and 3 bases at J, with 20 bases in the middle. Germline V gene sequence: CDR1 DFQATT, CDR2 SNEGSKA (reference sequence). The CDR3 covers 15 residues. The CDR3 protein is CSAARTWMGKETQYF. As DNA, the CDR3 is TGCAGTGCGGCCCGAACATGGATGGGGAAAGAGACCCAGTACTTC.

The rearrangement links TRBV20-1 to TRBJ2-3, with D possibly matching TRBD2 (5 bases). Trimming shortened V by 2 bases and J by 3 bases, and 9 bases separated the two germline ends. This CDR3 has 13 amino acids. Germline lookup yields CDR1 DFQATT and CDR2 SNEGSKA (reference sequence). The CDR3 loop is CSARSGGTDTQYF. For the CDR3, the DNA is TGCAGTGCTAGATCCGGAGGTACAGATACGCAGTATTTT.

The sample holds a few counts of this clonotype. The chain links TRBV19 to TRBJ1-1, with D uncertain. This CDR3 has 14 residues. V lost 5 bases to trimming and J lost 0 bases, with 10 bases between them. Germline V lookup: CDR1 LNHDA, CDR2 SQIVND (reference sequence). CDR3: CASSPGRMNTEAFF. The CDR3 coding sequence is TGTGCCAGTAGTCCCGGACGGATGAACACTGAAGCTTTCTTT.

V is TRBV11-2 and J is TRBJ2-7, with D possibly being TRBD2 (6 bases). The CDR3 extends over 14 amino acids. Trimming removed 4 bases at V and 3 bases at J, with 13 bases between. CDR1 and CDR2 (germline): SGHAT, FQNNGV. The CDR3, as DNA: TGTGCCAGCAGCTCGGGACTCCCGAGCTACGAGCAGTACTTC. Amino acids: CASSSGLPSYEQYF.

As to this clonotype: This clone may be a read error of a much larger clone one base away. V and J are TRBV6-2 or TRBV6-3 and TRBJ1-3; D is ambiguous. The CDR3 extends over 11 amino acids. Germline CDR1 is MNHEY and CDR2 is SVGEGT. In nucleotides, the CDR3 is TGTGCCAGCAGTTCTGGAAACACCATATGTTTT. This codes for CASSSGNTICF.

Concerning this clonotype: Here the CDR3 omits its conserved ending phenylalanine or tryptophan, so a read error is the likely source. It is unclear where the CDR3 begins or ends on the DNA, so no DNA is shown, and the CDR3 is as TCRdb lists it. The chain uses TRBV6-4 and TRBJ2-2; the tabulated D call, TRBD2, remains unverified against the DNA. 16 amino acids form the CDR3, both terminal residues included. Looked up from germline, CDR1 is MRHNA and CDR2 is SNTAGT. The CDR3: CASSDTGTGNTGELSL.